This T cell receptor beta chain was found in a study of CD8 T cells in Susac syndrome. CD8+ and CD4+ T cells taken from blood had their TCR beta sequenced. Patients with stable or active relapsing-remitting disease, all of them treatment-naive, made up the multiple sclerosis controls. TEMRA cells were FACS-enriched, unlike CD8+ and CD4+ T cells, which were negatively isolated. The CDR3 length is 15 residues. Germline loops: CDR1 LGHNA, CDR2 YNFKEQ. J lost 4 bases, V lost 2 bases, and 7 bases had no gene match. Random hexamers primed reverse transcription of roughly 0.5 to 1 ug RNA. TCRdb re-derived calls from the immunoSEQ multiplex PCR reads in MiXCR, one entry per CDR3 protein. Among under 200,000 distinct CDR3 sequences, approximately 95% were seen once, and the ten largest hold 0.16%.

The clonotype comes from a human donor with multiple sclerosis. The chain couples TRBV4-2 to TRBJ2-7; 8 bases map to TRBD1. The sequencing input was CD8+ T cells from PBMCs. Here the CDR3 reads CASSQNSGTGYEQYF. In DNA form, the CDR3 reads TGTGCCAGCAGCCAAAACTCCGGGACAGGATACGAGCAGTACTTC.